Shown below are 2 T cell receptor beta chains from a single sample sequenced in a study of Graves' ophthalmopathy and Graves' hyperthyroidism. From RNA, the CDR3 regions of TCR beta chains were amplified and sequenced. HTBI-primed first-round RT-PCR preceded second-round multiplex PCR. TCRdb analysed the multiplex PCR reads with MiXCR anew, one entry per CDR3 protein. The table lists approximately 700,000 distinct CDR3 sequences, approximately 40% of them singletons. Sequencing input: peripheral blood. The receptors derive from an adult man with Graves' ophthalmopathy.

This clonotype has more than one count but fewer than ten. The CDR3 loop reads CASSSSRDRGIAGELFF. The DNA for the CDR3 is TGTGCCAGCAGCTCCAGCCGGGACAGGGGAATAGCCGGGGAGCTGTTTTTT. The chain couples TRBV7-9 to TRBJ2-2, with TRBD1 matching 10 bases. Trimming cost V 4 bases and J 6 bases; bases outside gene matches: 11. The CDR3 spans 17 residues. The germline CDR1 and CDR2 sequences are SEHNR and FQNEAQ (reference sequence).

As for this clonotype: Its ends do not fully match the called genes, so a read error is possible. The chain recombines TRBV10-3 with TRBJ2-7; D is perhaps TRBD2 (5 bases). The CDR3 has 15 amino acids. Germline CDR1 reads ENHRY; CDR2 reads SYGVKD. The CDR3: CASSYLAPDPYEQYF. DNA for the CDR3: TGTGCCAGCAGTTACTTAGCGCCCGATCCCTACGAGCAGTACTTC.